This T cell receptor (beta chain) was found in a study of T cell changes during pregnancy in multiple sclerosis. This clone was detected a few times. At one end, the junction sequence differs from germline, possibly due to a read error. The table came from immunoSEQ multiplex PCR; TCRdb's copy has only in-frame clones and leaves some out. The sample shows approximately 66,000 clones, approximately 92% of them seen only once. This CDR3 is 11 amino acids long. Germline-derived CDR1 and CDR2 are GTSNPN and SVGIG (reference sequence). The TCR originated in a female donor in good health, enrolled as a control in a pregnancy study. This chain uses TRBV30 with TRBJ1-1; TRBD1 agrees at 7 bases. This material consisted of peripheral blood, taken in the third trimester of pregnancy. CDR3 bases: TGTGCCTGGAGTGTAAAGGGACAGAGCTTTTTT. This gives the protein CAWSVKGQSFF.